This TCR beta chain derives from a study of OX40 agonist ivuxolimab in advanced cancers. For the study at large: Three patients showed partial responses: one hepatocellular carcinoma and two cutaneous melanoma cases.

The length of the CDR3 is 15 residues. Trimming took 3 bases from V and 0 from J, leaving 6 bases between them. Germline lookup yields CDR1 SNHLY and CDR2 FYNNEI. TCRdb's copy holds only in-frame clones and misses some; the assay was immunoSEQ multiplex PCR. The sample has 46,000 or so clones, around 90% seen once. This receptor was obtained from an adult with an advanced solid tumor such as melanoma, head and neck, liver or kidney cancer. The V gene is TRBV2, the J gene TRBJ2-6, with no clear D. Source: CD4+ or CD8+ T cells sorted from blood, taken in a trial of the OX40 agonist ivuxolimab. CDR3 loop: CASSDMSSGANVLTF. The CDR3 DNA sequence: TGTGCCAGCAGTGATATGTCCTCTGGGGCCAACGTCCTGACTTTC. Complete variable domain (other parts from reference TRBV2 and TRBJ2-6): EPEVTQTPSHQVTQMGQEVILRCVPISNHLYFYWYRQILGQKVEFLVSFYNNEISEKSEIFDDQFSVERPDGSNFTLKIRSTKLEDSAMYFCASSDMSSGANVLTFGAGSRLTVL.